This paragraph reports one T cell receptor (beta chain). The specificity of this receptor is unknown. Germline is not matched at one junction end, which may reflect a read error. The entry originates in a study of blood T cells in healthy people across ages (dated by TCRdb to the mid-2010s). Describing the broader study: Template switching captured roughly one uniquely barcoded TCR beta cDNA molecule per two T cells in model experiments. To track age-related changes in TCR beta repertoire diversity, the study relied on deep sequencing normalized with unique cDNA molecular identifiers. The donors were split into four age groups: young (average 16 years), middle-aged (39), aged (around 67) and long-lived (roughly 86). To avoid experimental bias, donors of different ages were distributed randomly across sequencing lanes. The study analyzed two additional independent replicas of 1 million unique cDNA reads from the same blood draw for two donors, one aged 18 to 30 and one aged 80 or older. Broad study findings and their caveats: The CMV infection status of donors was not known, potentially confounding age-related changes in expanded clonotypes. Because profiling used bulk unsorted PBMCs, naive and antigen-experienced compartments could not be compared conclusively. There was a strong correlation between observed TCR beta diversity and the percentage of naive T cells measured by flow cytometry. Estimates of total diversity based on one million sequenced T cells were regarded as lower bounds and as underestimates. Observed TCR beta diversity per million T cells fell roughly linearly with age, and a significant reduction was already apparent by age around 36. Compared with the aged group, more naive CD4+ T cells, fewer expanded clones and increased TCR diversity were shown by the long-lived group, suggesting age selection.

The donors were some 39 Caucasian individuals from Russia, aged roughly 6 to 100 years, who were systemically healthy. Each donor gave 8 to 10 milliliters of peripheral blood, drawn into EDTA-treated Vacutainer tubes. PBMCs were isolated by Ficoll-Paque density-gradient centrifugation, with at least 6 million obtained per sample. Trizol reagent was used to extract total RNA from PBMCs, with at least 6 micrograms per sample. Naive CD45RAhigh/CD27high T cell percentages were measured by flow cytometry on a PBMC aliquot from every donor. Libraries were made using 5' RACE. Data came from an Illumina HiSeq 2500. The second PCR ran for about 6 to 11 cycles and used a J-beta primer mix along with a sample-barcoded 5' primer. A unique molecular identifier was introduced onto each TCR beta cDNA molecule by a template-switch 5' adaptor carrying 12 random nucleotides. Each sample yielded at least 2.5 million CDR3-containing paired-end reads. First-strand cDNA was synthesized from all RNA with the Mint cDNA synthesis kit, primed by a TRBC-specific oligonucleotide. Following uracil-DNA glycosylase treatment, all cDNA underwent a first 18-cycle PCR with the universal primers M1SS and BC2_uni_R. On the study's bioinformatics: For normalization, 1 million high-quality reads were randomly selected from each sample, with every read carrying a distinct molecular identifier. Instead of being binned into consensus sequences, reads that shared molecular identifiers were thrown out. CDR3 identification, clonotype clustering and error correction used MiTCR with a Q25 quality threshold and the strictest error-elimination algorithm. A nonparametric unseen species model with Euler transformation was used to estimate a lower bound on total TCR beta diversity. TCRdb reprocessing: public reads trimmed at Q25 with fastp, clones called with MiXCR, in-frame beta chains kept. Each entry merges the rows of one CDR3 protein and shows their most common DNA and genes. The V and J calls were not made by the authors but by TCRdb's processing. Here the sample has some 1.5 million distinct CDR3 sequences; roughly 43% occur a single time. The top ten constitute more than 4% of the sample.

Reading the germline V gene gives CDR1 LGHNA and CDR2 YSLEER. Counted from cysteine to phenylalanine, this CDR3 has 16 amino acids. Here the CDR3 DNA is all that survives: 48 bases in frame from base 1. The rearrangement joined TRBV4-3 to TRBJ2-5, with TRBD2 identical over 12 junction bases. The DNA end lines up better with TRBJ2-7; the J call may be wrong. The receptor was derived from a woman aged 18-30 years in good health. Sequencing was done on a sample of blood. The CDR3 reads CASRQSKTSGSYEQYF. The DNA is as follows: TGCGCCAGCCGCCAGTCTAAGACTAGCGGGAGCTACGAGCAGTACTTC.